A selection of T cell receptor beta chains follows, all from one sample in a study of blood T cell repertoires in COVID-19. The table came from immunoSEQ multiplex PCR; TCRdb's copy has only in-frame clones and leaves some out. The sample yields around 190,000 clones, approximately 87% seen once. Material: peripheral blood. All receptors come from a man aged 70-80 years with active or convalescent COVID-19. The CDR3 runs from the conserved cysteine through the conserved F or W. Fields, in order: J gene, V gene, clone size, D gene, CDR3 protein, CDR3 DNA. A D gene is named only where the DNA matches it firmly. Clone sizes are given selectively: once, few, many, or a class where the clone is expanded.

>TRBJ2-2|TRBV28|few|.
CASSLWTDSNTGELFF
TGTGCCAGCAGTTTATGGACAGACTCGAACACCGGGGAGCTGTTTTTT
>TRBJ1-4|TRBV7-2|.|.
CASSSYREKNEKLFF
TGTGCCAGCAGCTCGTACAGAGAGAAGAATGAAAAACTGTTTTTT
>TRBJ1-1|TRBV7-2|.|.
CASSLNRGGNTEAFF
TGTGCCAGCAGCTTAAATCGGGGGGGTAACACTGAAGCTTTCTTT
>TRBJ1-2|TRBV9|.|.
CASSDSLRGKGYTF
TGTGCCAGCAGCGACTCATTAAGGGGGAAGGGCTACACCTTC
>TRBJ2-1|TRBV6-4|.|.
CASSPKAASSYNEQFF
TGTGCCAGCAGTCCGAAAGCCGCTAGCTCCTACAATGAGCAGTTCTTC
>TRBJ1-3|TRBV9|.|TRBD1
CASSLQGVYGNTIYF
TGTGCCAGCAGCTTACAGGGGGTTTATGGAAACACCATATATTTT
>TRBJ1-4|TRBV5-1|.|TRBD1
CASSPTRDRGSEKLFF
TGCGCCAGCAGCCCGACCCGGGACAGGGGTTCTGAAAAACTGTTTTTT
>TRBJ1-2|TRBV7-2|.|TRBD1
CASSLAGTGFLRGYTF
TGTGCCAGCAGCTTAGCCGGGACAGGGTTTTTACGAGGCTACACCTTC
>TRBJ2-7|TRBV2|.|TRBD1
CASRIGTGEYEQYF
TGTGCCAGCAGAATCGGGACAGGGGAATACGAGCAGTACTTC
>TRBJ2-7|TRBV19|once|.
CASRPRATYEQYF
TGTGCCAGTAGACCCAGGGCCACCTACGAGCAGTACTTC
>TRBJ1-1|TRBV19|.|.
CASSLTPGRWDTEAFF
TGTGCCAGTAGTTTAACGCCAGGGCGCTGGGACACTGAAGCTTTCTTT
>TRBJ1-5|TRBV6-4|.|.
CASSDGGDQPQHF
TGTGCCAGCAGTGACGGGGGGGATCAGCCCCAGCATTTT
>TRBJ1-1|TRBV7-2|.|.
CASSLGVAGANTEAFF
TGTGCCAGCAGCTTAGGCGTTGCAGGGGCGAACACTGAAGCTTTCTTT
>TRBJ1-1|TRBV7-2|.|.
CASRGQGRTEAFF
TGTGCCAGCAGGGGTCAGGGGCGAACTGAAGCTTTCTTT
>TRBJ1-2|TRBV20-1|.|.
CSASRGLHNYGYTF
TGCAGTGCTAGTAGGGGCCTTCACAACTATGGCTACACCTTC
>TRBJ2-2|TRBV7-8|once|.
CATKRALGAGELFF
TGTGCCACGAAAAGGGCGTTAGGGGCCGGGGAGCTGTTTTTT
>TRBJ2-1|TRBV19|.|.
CASSIDLIVMNEQFF
TGTGCCAGTAGTATAGATTTGATAGTTATGAATGAGCAGTTCTTC
>TRBJ1-2|TRBV19|.|.
CASADRSPGGYTF
TGTGCCAGTGCTGACAGGAGCCCAGGCGGCTACACCTTC
>TRBJ2-5|TRBV11-3|.|.
CASSQSGETQYF
TGTGCCAGCAGCCAGTCGGGGGAGACCCAGTACTTC
>TRBJ1-1|TRBV7-2|.|.
CASSPAGRTEAFF
TGTGCCAGCAGCCCCGCAGGGAGGACTGAAGCTTTCTTT
>TRBJ2-3|TRBV2|.|TRBD1
CASSVDRGGSDTQYF
TGTGCCAGCAGTGTGGACAGGGGCGGCTCAGATACGCAGTATTTT
>TRBJ2-5|TRBV24-1|.|TRBD1
CATSPGQNFQETQYF
TGTGCCACCAGTCCGGGACAGAACTTCCAAGAGACCCAGTACTTC
>TRBJ2-2|TRBV9|.|TRBD1
CASSPRGQASNTGELFF
TGTGCCAGCAGCCCCCGGGGACAGGCTTCGAACACCGGGGAGCTGTTTTTT
>TRBJ2-2|TRBV7-2|once|TRBD1
CASSRDRVDGELFF
TGTGCCAGCAGCAGGGACAGGGTGGACGGGGAGCTGTTTTTT
>TRBJ2-7|TRBV5-1|few|TRBD1
CASSPGTGIGEQYF
TGCGCCAGCAGCCCCGGGACAGGGATCGGGGAGCAGTACTTC
>TRBJ2-3|TRBV10-3|.|TRBD2
CAITVSGGTDTQYF
TGTGCCATCACTGTTAGCGGGGGGACAGATACGCAGTATTTT
>TRBJ2-3|TRBV30|.|.
CAWTRGRGSTDTQYF
TGTGCCTGGACGCGGGGTCGGGGTAGCACAGATACGCAGTATTTT
>TRBJ1-1|TRBV18|.|TRBD1
CASSPVGQGYTEAFF
TGTGCCAGCTCACCAGTCGGACAGGGGTACACTGAAGCTTTCTTT
>TRBJ1-5|TRBV5-1|once|.
CASSLAGELNQPQHF
TGCGCCAGCAGCTTGGCGGGGGAACTAAATCAGCCCCAGCATTTT
>TRBJ1-4|TRBV30|.|.
CAAGSRANEKLFF
TGTGCCGCCGGGAGCCGGGCTAATGAAAAACTGTTTTTT
>TRBJ1-4|TRBV28|.|TRBD1
CASSLTGVSNEKLFF
TGTGCCAGCAGTTTAACAGGGGTGTCTAATGAAAAACTGTTTTTT
>TRBJ1-4|TRBV4-3|.|.
CASSQDSQAVYEKLFF
TGCGCCAGCAGCCAAGATTCCCAGGCTGTTTATGAAAAACTGTTTTTT
>TRBJ2-2|TRBV4-3|.|TRBD2
CASSQAGGGAGTGELFF
TGCGCCAGCAGCCAAGCGGGCGGGGGGGCTGGCACCGGGGAGCTGTTTTTT
>TRBJ2-2|TRBV6-5|.|.
CASSYQGPNTGELFF
TGTGCCAGCAGTTACCAGGGGCCGAACACCGGGGAGCTGTTTTTT
>TRBJ1-4|TRBV3-1/TRBV3-2|.|.
CASSQDGAIDTTGRKLFF
TGTGCCAGCAGCCAAGATGGGGCCATCGATACCACAGGCAGAAAACTGTTTTTT
>TRBJ2-7|TRBV27|.|TRBD1
CASSLTTGGPTYEQYF
TGTGCCAGCAGTTTAACTACAGGGGGGCCAACCTACGAGCAGTACTTC
>TRBJ1-4|TRBV28|.|.
CASSPPLGLSEKLFF
TGTGCCAGCAGTCCCCCCTTGGGGCTTAGTGAAAAACTGTTTTTT